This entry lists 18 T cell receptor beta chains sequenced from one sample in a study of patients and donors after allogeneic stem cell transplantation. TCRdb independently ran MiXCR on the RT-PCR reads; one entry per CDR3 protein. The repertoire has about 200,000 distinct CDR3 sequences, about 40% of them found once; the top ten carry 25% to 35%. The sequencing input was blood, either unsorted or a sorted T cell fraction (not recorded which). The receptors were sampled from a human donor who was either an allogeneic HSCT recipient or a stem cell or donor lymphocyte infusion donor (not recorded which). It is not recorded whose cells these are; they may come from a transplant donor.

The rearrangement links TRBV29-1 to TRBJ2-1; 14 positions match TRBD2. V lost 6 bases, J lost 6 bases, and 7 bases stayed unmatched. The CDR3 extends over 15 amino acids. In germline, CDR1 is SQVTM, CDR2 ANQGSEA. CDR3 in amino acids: CSVRGLAGDGNEQFF. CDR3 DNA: TGCAGCGTCCGGGGACTAGCGGGAGATGGCAATGAGCAGTTCTTC.

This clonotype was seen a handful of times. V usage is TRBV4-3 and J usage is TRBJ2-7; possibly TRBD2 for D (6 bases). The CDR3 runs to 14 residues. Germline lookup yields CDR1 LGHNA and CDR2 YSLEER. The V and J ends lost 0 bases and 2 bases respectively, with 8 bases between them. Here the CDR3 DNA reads TGCGCCAGCAGCCAAGAAAGCGGGCCCTACGAGCAGTACTTC. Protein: CASSQESGPYEQYF.

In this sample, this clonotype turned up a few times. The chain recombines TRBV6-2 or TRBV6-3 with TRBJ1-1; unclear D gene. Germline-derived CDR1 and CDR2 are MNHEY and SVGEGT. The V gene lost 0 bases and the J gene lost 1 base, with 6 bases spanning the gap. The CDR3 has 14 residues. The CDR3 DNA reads TGTGCCAGCAGTTACTCGAGCCAGAACACTGAAGCTTTCTTT. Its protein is CASSYSSQNTEAFF.

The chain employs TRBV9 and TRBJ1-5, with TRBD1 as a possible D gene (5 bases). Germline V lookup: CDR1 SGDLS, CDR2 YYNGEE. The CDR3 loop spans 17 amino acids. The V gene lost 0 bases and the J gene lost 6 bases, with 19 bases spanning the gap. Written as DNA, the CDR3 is TGTGCCAGCAGCGTAGGATCGGACCCACAGGTCGGTCAGCCCCAGCATTTT. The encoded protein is CASSVGSDPQVGQPQHF.

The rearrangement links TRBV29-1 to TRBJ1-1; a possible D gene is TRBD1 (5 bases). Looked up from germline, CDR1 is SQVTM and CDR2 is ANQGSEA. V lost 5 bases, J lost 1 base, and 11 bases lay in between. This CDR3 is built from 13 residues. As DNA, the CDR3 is TGCAGCGTTACGAATACAGGGAACACTGAAGCTTTCTTT. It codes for CSVTNTGNTEAFF.

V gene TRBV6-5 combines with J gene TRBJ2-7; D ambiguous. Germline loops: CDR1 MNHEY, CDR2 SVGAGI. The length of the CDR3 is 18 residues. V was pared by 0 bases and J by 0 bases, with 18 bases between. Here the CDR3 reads CASSYSTRRGQFSYEQYF. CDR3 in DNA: TGTGCCAGCAGTTACTCTACCCGACGTGGGCAGTTCTCCTACGAGCAGTACTTC.

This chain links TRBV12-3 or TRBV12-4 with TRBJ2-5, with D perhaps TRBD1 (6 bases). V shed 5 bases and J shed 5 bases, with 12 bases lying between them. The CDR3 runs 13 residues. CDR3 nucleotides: TGTGCCAGCAGTCAAGACAGGACGGAGACCCAGTACTTC. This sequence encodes CASSQDRTETQYF.

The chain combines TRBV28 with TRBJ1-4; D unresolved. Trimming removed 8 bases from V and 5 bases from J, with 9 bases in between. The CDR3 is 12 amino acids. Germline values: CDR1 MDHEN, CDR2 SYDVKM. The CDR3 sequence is CASHGSNEKLFF. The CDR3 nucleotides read TGTGCCAGCCACGGATCAAATGAAAAACTGTTTTTT.

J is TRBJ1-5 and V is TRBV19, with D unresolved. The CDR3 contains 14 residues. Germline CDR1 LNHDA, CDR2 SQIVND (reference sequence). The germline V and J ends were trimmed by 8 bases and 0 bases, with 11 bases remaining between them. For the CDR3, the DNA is TGTGCCAGTCCCGGACCTAATAGCAATCAGCCCCAGCATTTT. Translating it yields CASPGPNSNQPQHF.

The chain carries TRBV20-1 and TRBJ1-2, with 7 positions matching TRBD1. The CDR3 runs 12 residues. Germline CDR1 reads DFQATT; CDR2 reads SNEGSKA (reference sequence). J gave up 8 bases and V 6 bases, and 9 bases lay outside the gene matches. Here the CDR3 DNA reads TGCAGTGCCCGACAGGGAGCATGGGGCTACACCTTC. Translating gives CSARQGAWGYTF.

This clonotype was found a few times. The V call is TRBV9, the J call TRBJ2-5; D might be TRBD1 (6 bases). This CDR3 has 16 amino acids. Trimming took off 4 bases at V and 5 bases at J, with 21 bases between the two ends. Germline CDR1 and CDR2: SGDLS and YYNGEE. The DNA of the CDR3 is TGTGCCAGCAGCAATAACCCGGGGCAGGGGACGGAGACCCAGTACTTC. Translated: CASSNNPGQGTETQYF.

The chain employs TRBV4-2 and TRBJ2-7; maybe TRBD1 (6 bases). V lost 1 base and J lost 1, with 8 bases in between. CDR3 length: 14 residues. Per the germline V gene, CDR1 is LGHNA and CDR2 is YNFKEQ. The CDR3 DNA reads TGTGCCAGCAGCCAAGTAGGGGGTTCCTACGAGCAGTACTTC. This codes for CASSQVGGSYEQYF.

This CDR3 is CASSPTSRDRGRNYGYTF. Written as DNA, the CDR3 is TGCGCCAGCAGCCCGACGTCCCGGGACAGGGGGCGGAACTATGGCTACACCTTC. The V call is TRBV4-1, the J call TRBJ1-2, with TRBD1 matching 12 bases. CDR3 length: 18 residues. Losses at the gene ends were 4 bases for V and 2 bases for J; bases not matched to a gene: 11. The germline V gene has CDR1 MGHRA and CDR2 YSYEKL.

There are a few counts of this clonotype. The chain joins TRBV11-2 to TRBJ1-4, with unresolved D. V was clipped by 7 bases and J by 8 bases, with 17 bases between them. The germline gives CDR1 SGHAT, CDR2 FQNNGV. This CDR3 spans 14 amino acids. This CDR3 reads CASTPGGWREKLFF. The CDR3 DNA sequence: TGTGCCAGCACCCCGGGTGGGTGGAGGGAAAAACTGTTTTTT.

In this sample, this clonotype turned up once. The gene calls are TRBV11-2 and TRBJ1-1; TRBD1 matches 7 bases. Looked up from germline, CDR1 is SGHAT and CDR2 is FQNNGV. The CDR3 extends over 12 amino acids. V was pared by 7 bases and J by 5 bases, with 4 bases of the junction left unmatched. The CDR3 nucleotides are TGTGCCAGCATACAGGGGACTACTGAAGCTTTCTTT. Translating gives CASIQGTTEAFF.

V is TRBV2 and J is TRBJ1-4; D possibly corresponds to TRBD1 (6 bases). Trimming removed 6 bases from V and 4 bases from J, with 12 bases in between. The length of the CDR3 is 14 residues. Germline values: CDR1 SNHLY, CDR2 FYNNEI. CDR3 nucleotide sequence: TGTGCCAGCAGCTTGACAGGCTTTAATGAAAAACTGTTTTTT. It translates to CASSLTGFNEKLFF.

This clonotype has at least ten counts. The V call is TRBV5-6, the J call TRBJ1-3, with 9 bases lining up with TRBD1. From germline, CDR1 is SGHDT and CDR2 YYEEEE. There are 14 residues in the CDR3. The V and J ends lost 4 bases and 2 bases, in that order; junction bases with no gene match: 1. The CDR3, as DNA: TGTGCCAGCAGCCGGGACAGGGCTGGAAACACCATATATTTT. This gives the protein CASSRDRAGNTIYF.

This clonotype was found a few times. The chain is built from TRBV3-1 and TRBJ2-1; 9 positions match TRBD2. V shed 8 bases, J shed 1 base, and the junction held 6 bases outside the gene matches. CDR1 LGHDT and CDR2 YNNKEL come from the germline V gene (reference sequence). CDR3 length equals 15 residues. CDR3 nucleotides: TGTGCCAGCCAGACTAGCGGAGGATCCTACAATGAGCAGTTCTTC. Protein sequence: CASQTSGGSYNEQFF.